This TCR beta chain is from a study of OX40 agonist ivuxolimab in advanced cancers. Study-level background: The costimulatory receptor OX40 (CD134) was targeted by ivuxolimab, a fully human IgG2 agonistic monoclonal antibody. The paper describes the monotherapy dose-escalation part (N of about 57 patients) of the phase I trial of ivuxolimab. Of the roughly 50 dose-escalation patients, hepatocellular carcinoma was present in around 20, melanoma in approximately 15, renal cell carcinoma in 9 and head and neck cancer in 9. Peripheral TCRbeta sequencing aimed to test whether ivuxolimab altered TCR sequence diversity and caused clonal T-cell expansion. Patients were allowed to have had prior anti-PD-1, anti-PD-L1 or anti-CTLA-4 therapy, and more than 35% of the dose-escalation patients had been treated with checkpoint inhibitors. Intravenous ivuxolimab was administered to patients every 2 weeks at six dose levels: 0.01, 0.1, 0.3, 1.5, 3 and 10 mg/kg. Partial responses occurred in three dose-escalation patients, of whom one had hepatocellular carcinoma and two had cutaneous melanoma. A male proportion of roughly 80% and a mean age of about 60 years, ranging from 23 to 79, were recorded for the dose-escalation cohort.

A remark on this clone: Its specific antigen is unknown. Base-call qualities are not available, and no considerably larger clone is one nucleotide away.

Study-wide findings and limitations: Low levels of normalized T-cell clonal expansion were also seen in some patients who did not respond. On average, CD8+ T cells showed more expanded clones than CD4+ T cells after ivuxolimab. In the 0.1-3.0 mg/kg groups, partial responders were among the patients with the lowest normalized peripheral clonal expansion, particularly in CD8+ T cells. The antigen specificity of the clonally expanded peripheral T cells was not determined. At doses of 0.1 to 3.0 mg/kg, clonal expansion of both CD4+ and CD8+ T cells in blood was seen between baseline and week 6.

To sequence the TCRbeta CDR3 region, genomic DNA was isolated from the sorted cells. The immunoSEQ Assay was used for sequencing of TCRbeta CDR3 regions. The source is immuneACCESS, and TCRdb retained only in-frame sequences with V and J called. Part of the clones is not carried over; for the studies checked, unresolved V genes explain less than half of this, and the remainder is unexplained. Present in this sample are 10,000 to 11,000 clones, roughly 73% of which were seen just once. The ten largest clones capture around 30% of the sample. CDR1 and CDR2 were assigned from the germline V gene (reference sequence) as MNHEY and SMNVEV. The CDR3 covers 15 residues, taking in both the cysteine and the phenylalanine. Of all the DNA, just the CDR3 is kept, 45 bases in frame from base 1. Trimming takes 0 bases off V and 0 bases off J; junction bases not matched to a gene: 0. Patients with autoimmune disease history or receiving systemic immunosuppression were excluded from the trial. Peripheral blood for TCR sequencing was drawn from every dose cohort at baseline, at cycle 4 day 1 and at cycle 7 day 1. The samples were drawn from a first-in-human, open-label, multicenter phase I dose-escalation trial of ivuxolimab. Adults with locally advanced or metastatic melanoma, renal cell carcinoma, hepatocellular carcinoma or head and neck squamous cell carcinoma were enrolled in the trial. CD4+ and CD8+ T cells were sorted separately from peripheral blood before TCR sequencing.

This receptor was taken from an adult with an advanced solid tumor such as melanoma, head and neck, liver or kidney cancer. The material sequenced was CD4+ or CD8+ T cells sorted from blood, taken in a trial of the OX40 agonist ivuxolimab. The chain is made from TRBV27 and TRBJ2-3; TRBD2 lines up with 7 middle nucleotides. At the DNA level, the sequence is TGTGCCAGCAGTTTATCAGCGGGGAGCACAGATACGCAGTATTTT. The encoded protein is CASSLSAGSTDTQYF.